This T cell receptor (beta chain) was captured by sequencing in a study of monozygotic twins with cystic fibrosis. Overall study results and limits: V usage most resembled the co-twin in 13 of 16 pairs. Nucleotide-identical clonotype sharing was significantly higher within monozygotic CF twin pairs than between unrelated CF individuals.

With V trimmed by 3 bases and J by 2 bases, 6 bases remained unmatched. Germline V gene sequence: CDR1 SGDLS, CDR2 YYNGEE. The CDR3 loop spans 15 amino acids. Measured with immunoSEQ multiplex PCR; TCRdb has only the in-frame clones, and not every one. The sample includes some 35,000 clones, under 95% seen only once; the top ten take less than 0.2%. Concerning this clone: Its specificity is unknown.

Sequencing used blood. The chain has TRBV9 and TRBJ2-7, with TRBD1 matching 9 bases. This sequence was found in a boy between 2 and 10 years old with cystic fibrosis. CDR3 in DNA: TGTGCCAGCAGCGCCTCCGGGACAGGGCCCTACGAGCAGTACTTC. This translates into CASSASGTGPYEQYF.